This TCR beta chain originates from a study of identical twins listed by TCRdb under 2016. About the study as a whole: To test whether fetal clonotypes persist, the study used deep sequencing on TCR alpha and beta repertoires from monozygotic twins, unrelated adults of various ages, and cord blood. Replicate twin experiments were performed at different times using different library preparation protocols to rule out contamination.

V is reduced by 6 bases and J by 8 bases, leaving a spacing of 21 bases between them. The CDR3 spans 15 residues, from the cysteine through the phenylalanine. The retained sequence is limited to the CDR3, 45 bases, with the frame set at the first base. Study-level results and caveats: Zero-insertion analyses could be partly confounded by invariant T cells such as MAIT and iNKT, though diverse VJ usage argued against such confounding for most clonotypes. A weaker excess of twin sharing was found in beta out-of-frame sequences because the signal-to-noise ratio was lowered by fewer shared sequences. Compared with coincidental sharing between unrelated individuals, out-of-frame TCR alpha sequences shared between twins showed an excess of sequences with low generation probability. Fewer insertions were carried by abundant cord blood beta clonotypes, a similar but weaker trend appeared in young adult naive repertoires, and no such trend appeared in memory repertoires. In monozygotic twins, out-of-frame TCR alpha sharing was systematically underestimated by recombination models, although the models agreed with sharing between unrelated individuals. Because the same donors could not be followed over many years, the conclusions relied on cross-sectional statistical analysis.

As to this clonotype: Its antigen target is currently unknown. Base quality data are lacking; no much larger clone is found one base away.

Library creation used 5' RACE. TCRdb lists the instrument as Illumina HiSeq 2000. Template switching added a universal primer binding site, and the final cDNA carried a unique molecular identifier that allowed TCR cDNA molecules to be counted accurately. Specific primers in the conserved constant-segment region were used to synthesize first-strand cDNA for the TCR alpha and beta chains. To control for contamination, each cDNA library was double barcoded with a SMART-Mk sample barcode plus Illumina barcodes. TruSeq adapter sequences and Illumina sample barcodes were added in two successive PCR steps. TCR alpha and beta cDNA libraries were sequenced on the Illumina HiSeq platform with custom primers. Turning to the authors' computational methods: Unique molecular identifiers were extracted from raw reads with MiGEC, and CDR3 positions were determined with MiXCR. For each individual, recombination models were inferred using an EM algorithm with the repgenHMM and IGoR tools. The tcR package in R was used for shared clonotype analysis, with sharing normalized by the product of cloneset sizes. To study raw recombination without the effects of thymic and clonal selection, out-of-frame nonproductive sequences were analyzed. The raw public data were reprocessed by TCRdb itself: fastp quality trimming at Q25, MiXCR clonotype calling, in-frame beta chains only. Identical CDR3 protein sequences are pooled into one entry, listed with their most common genes and DNA. These V and J calls rely on TCRdb rather than the paper's analysis. This sample has around 960,000 distinct CDR3 sequences in its table, and roughly an eighth of those were observed once. Around 1.5% of the sample comes from the top ten.

Every donor in the study was a healthy Caucasian. The twin cohort consisted of three pairs of female monozygotic twins, all aged roughly 18 to 29 years. RNA for TCR libraries was isolated from peripheral blood mononuclear cells. This sample also appeared in a second study, on yellow fever vaccine responses in identical twins. As the second study states: According to the authors, the vaccine-induced T cell response in identical twins seemed to be partly convergent and partly specific to each individual. The study precisely tracked vaccine-responding T cell clones in identical twins.

The sequence links TRBV12-3 or TRBV12-4 to TRBJ2-3; TRBD2 is a weak D gene call, 6 bases matching. The material sequenced was PBMCs. The sequence was obtained from a woman younger than 35 in good health. For the CDR3, the sequence is CASSIGHGGLGTQYF. The sequenced DNA is TGTGCCAGCAGCATCGGACACGGGGGACTTGGTACGCAGTATTTT.